The T cell receptor beta chain under discussion was sequenced for a study of blood T cells in healthy people across ages. Study conclusions and caveats: What prevented conclusive comparison of naive and antigen-experienced cells was that PBMCs were unsorted. Observed TCR beta diversity showed a strong correlation with the percentage of naive T cells as measured by flow cytometry. With donor CMV status unknown, expanded clonotype changes were possibly confounded.

This clonotype was observed a few times. The antigen is unknown. Sample donors were healthy Caucasian individuals that came from Russia, aged roughly 6 to 100. This CDR3 spans 13 amino acids. Trimming left V 2 bases short and J 6 bases short, with 8 bases between. Germline lookup yields CDR1 MNHEY and CDR2 SMNVEV (reference sequence). The use of a sample-barcoded 5' primer and a J-beta primer mix characterized a second PCR of roughly 6 to 11 cycles. TCRdb passed the 5' RACE reads through MiXCR, listing each CDR3 protein once. The sample consists of 650,000 to 900,000 distinct CDR3 sequences, 60% to 80% of them appearing once.

Sequenced input: blood. The source is a young man in good health. This chain connects TRBV27 to TRBJ2-1, with D possibly TRBD1 on 5 matching bases. The CDR3 DNA sequence: TGTGCCAGCAGTTTACAGGGTTCCAATGAGCAGTTCTTC. Encoded protein: CASSLQGSNEQFF.